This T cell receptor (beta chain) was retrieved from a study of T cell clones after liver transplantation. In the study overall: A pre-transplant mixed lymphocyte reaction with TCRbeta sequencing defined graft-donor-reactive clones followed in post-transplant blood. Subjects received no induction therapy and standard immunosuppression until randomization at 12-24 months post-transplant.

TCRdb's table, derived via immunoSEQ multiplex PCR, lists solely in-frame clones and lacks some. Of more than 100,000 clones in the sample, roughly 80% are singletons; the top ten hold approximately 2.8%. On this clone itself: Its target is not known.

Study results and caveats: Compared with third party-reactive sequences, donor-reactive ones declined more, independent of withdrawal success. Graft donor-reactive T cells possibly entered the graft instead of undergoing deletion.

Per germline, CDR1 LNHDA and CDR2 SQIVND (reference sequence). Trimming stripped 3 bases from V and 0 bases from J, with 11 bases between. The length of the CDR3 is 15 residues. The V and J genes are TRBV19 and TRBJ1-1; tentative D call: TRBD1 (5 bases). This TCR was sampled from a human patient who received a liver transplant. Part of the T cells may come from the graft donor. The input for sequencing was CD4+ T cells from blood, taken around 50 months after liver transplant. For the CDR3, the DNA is TGTGCCAGTAGTATTCCCGGGGCCATGAACACTGAAGCTTTCTTT. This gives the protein CASSIPGAMNTEAFF.